The T cell receptor (beta chain) under discussion was sequenced for a study of T cell repertoires in cytomegalovirus infection. Study-level findings and limits: Summed public TCR beta family frequency identified CMV carriers bearing the relevant HLA.

A single record per CDR3 protein comes from TCRdb applying MiXCR to the reads. Of approximately 990,000 distinct CDR3 sequences listed, 30% to 40% are singletons. Deletions cut 7 bases from V and 0 bases from J, with 10 bases between. Per germline, CDR1 MNHEY and CDR2 SMNVEV (reference sequence). The CDR3 has 13 amino acids. This clonotype was seen a handful of times. Its antigen remains unknown. This sequence originates from a human donor in good health (CMV status not recorded). Some clones in this sample may be carry-over from other donors' samples. Material: cultured CD8+ T cells from PBMCs, obtained from culture after CMV antigen stimulation. The chain recombines TRBV27 with TRBJ2-7; D unresolved. This CDR3 is CASKMTASYEQYF. CDR3 DNA: TGTGCCAGCAAAATGACGGCCTCCTACGAGCAGTACTTC.